This entry lists 22 T cell receptor beta chains sequenced from one sample in a study of cytomegalovirus exposure and HLA in healthy donors. PCR amplification relied on 60 Vbeta primers (plus 13 Jbeta primers). The assay was immunoSEQ multiplex PCR, and TCRdb's table has in-frame clones only and misses some. The data show 120,000 to 150,000 clones, around three quarters seen once. Sequencing was performed on PBMCs. These receptors originate from a man aged 25-40 years in good health and CMV-seronegative.

The chain has TRBV6-6 and TRBJ2-4; possibly TRBD2 for D (5 bases). Germline assignment: CDR1 MNHNY and CDR2 SVGAGI (reference sequence). The CDR3 extends over 16 amino acids. Trimming took off 2 bases at V and 0 bases at J, with 11 bases between the two ends. DNA of the CDR3: TGTGCCAGCAGTTACCCTACTAGTTTAGCCAAAAACATTCAGTACTTC. Its translation: CASSYPTSLAKNIQYF.

This chain uses TRBV15 with TRBJ2-3; 8 bases map to TRBD1. V trimming: 3 bases; J trimming: 5 bases; junction bases outside the gene matches: 7. CDR1 LNHNV and CDR2 YYDKDF come from the germline V gene (reference sequence). There are 15 residues in the CDR3. The CDR3 sequence: CATSRTGEGVDTQYF. As DNA, the CDR3 is TGTGCCACCAGCAGGACAGGGGAAGGGGTAGATACGCAGTATTTT.

As regards this clone: One end of the junction varies from germline; a read error may be responsible. CDR3 residues: CASTDRGNSPLNF. The CDR3 DNA sequence: TGCGCCAGCACCGACAGGGGTAATTCACCCCTCAACTTT. The V call is TRBV10-2, the J call TRBJ1-6, with 8 bases identical to TRBD1. Germline V gene lookup returns CDR1 WSHSY and CDR2 SAAADI. The CDR3 consists of 13 residues.

The chain is built from TRBV6-5 and TRBJ2-5, with D unclear. V lost 0 bases and J 1 base, leaving 6 bases between the germline ends. Germline-derived CDR1 and CDR2 are MNHEY and SVGAGI. The CDR3 has 14 amino acids. The CDR3 here is CASSYSQAQETQYF. The CDR3 DNA reads TGTGCCAGCAGTTACTCCCAGGCCCAAGAGACCCAGTACTTC.

The genes are TRBV28 and TRBJ2-2, with TRBD2 identical over 7 bases. J lost 4 bases, V lost 8 bases, and 7 bases had no gene match. This CDR3 contains 14 residues. Germline-derived CDR1 and CDR2 are MDHEN and SYDVKM. CDR3: CASGTSEGTGELFF. CDR3 coding DNA: TGTGCCAGCGGAACTAGCGAGGGCACCGGGGAGCTGTTTTTT.

V is TRBV28 and J is TRBJ2-4; 9 positions agree with TRBD1. From germline, CDR1 is MDHEN and CDR2 SYDVKM. CDR3 length: 13 residues. The trim removed 6 bases at V and 5 bases at J, leaving 2 bases unmatched. The CDR3 region has the DNA TGTGCCAGCAGGGACAGGGGTGAAAACATTCAGTACTTC. Encoded protein: CASRDRGENIQYF.

The V and J genes are TRBV5-1 and TRBJ2-1; no definite D call. The CDR3 is made up of 12 amino acids. Germline-derived CDR1 and CDR2 are SGHRS and YFSETQ. V was trimmed by 0 bases and J by 8 bases, leaving 6 bases between them. CDR3 DNA sequence: TGCGCCAGCAGCTTGGGTCGGGATGAGCAGTTCTTC. Translated, it gives CASSLGRDEQFF.

The rearrangement links TRBV27 to TRBJ1-1; weak D call: TRBD1 (6 bases). Trimming took off 0 bases at V and 5 bases at J, with 16 bases between the two ends. The CDR3 consists of 16 residues. Germline V gene sequence: CDR1 MNHEY, CDR2 SMNVEV (reference sequence). Written as DNA, the CDR3 is TGTGCCAGCAGTTTATCCCTACGGGGGGCTTATACTGAAGCTTTCTTT. This codes for CASSLSLRGAYTEAFF.

This clone was detected only a few times. The CDR3 reads CASSRGTSIRDTQYF. Here the CDR3 DNA reads TGTGCCAGCAGCCGTGGGACTAGCATTAGAGATACGCAGTATTTT. The chain links TRBV7-9 to TRBJ2-3; 9 nucleotides line up with TRBD2. With V trimmed by 5 bases and J by 5 bases, 8 bases remained unmatched. The CDR3 sequence is 15 residues long. Germline V lookup: CDR1 SEHNR, CDR2 FQNEAQ (reference sequence). The entire variable domain, with the rest obtained from reference TRBV7-9 and TRBJ2-3, is as follows: DTGVSQNPRHKITKRGQNVTFRCDPISEHNRLYWYRQTLGQGPEFLTYFQNEAQLEKSRLLSDRFSAERPKGSFSTLEIQRTEQGDSAMYLCASSRGTSIRDTQYFGPGTRLTVL.

This clone was picked up one time. This chain connects TRBV6-6 to TRBJ2-7, with TRBD1 identical over 8 bases. The CDR3 spans 14 residues. V shed 6 bases and J 2 bases; nucleotides not matched to a gene: 6. The germline V gene encodes CDR1 MNHNY and CDR2 SVGAGI (reference sequence). The CDR3 DNA follows: TGTGCCAGCAGGACGCCGACAGGGGCCTACGAGCAGTACTTC. This encodes CASRTPTGAYEQYF.

V and J are TRBV9 and TRBJ1-3, with TRBD1 matching 7 bases. Germline V gene data show CDR1 as SGDLS and CDR2 as YYNGEE. Unmatched junction bases numbered 12, after V lost 3 bases and J lost 9 bases. The CDR3 has 15 residues. CDR3 nucleotides: TGTGCCAGCAGCGAGGGGCACCGGGACAGAGGCACCATATATTTT. Translation: CASSEGHRDRGTIYF.

This clone was seen just once. The V and J genes are TRBV30 and TRBJ2-1; perhaps TRBD2 as D (6 bases). The V end lost 0 bases, the J end lost 13 bases, and 10 bases lay between the germline ends. Germline assignment: CDR1 GTSNPN and CDR2 SVGIG (reference sequence). The CDR3 sequence is 11 residues long. The CDR3 DNA sequence: TGTGCCTGGAGTGTAGGGCGGGATCAGTTCTTC. Protein product: CAWSVGRDQFF. Filled out from reference TRBV30 and TRBJ2-1, the complete variable domain reads SQTIHQWPATLVQPVGSPLSLECTVEGTSNPNLYWYRQAAGRGLQLLFYSVGIGQISSEVPQNLSASRPQDRQFILSSKKLLLSDSGFYLCAWSVGRDQFFGPGTRLTVL.

This clone was counted between two and nine times. The rearrangement joins TRBV28 to TRBJ2-1; 8 bases align to TRBD1. Germline CDR1 MDHEN, CDR2 SYDVKM. The CDR3 runs to 15 residues. V was clipped by 5 bases and J by 7 bases; unmatched bases: 10. DNA of the CDR3: TGTGCCAGCAGTGTTACCGGACAGGGTAGGAATGAGCAGTTCTTC. Translating gives CASSVTGQGRNEQFF.

This chain links TRBV19 with TRBJ1-5, with 8 bases matching TRBD1. The germline V gene has CDR1 LNHDA and CDR2 SQIVND (reference sequence). With V trimmed by 6 bases and J by 0 bases, 4 bases remained unmatched. The CDR3 spans 15 residues. CDR3 sequence: CASSGTGYSNQPQHF. CDR3 bases: TGTGCCAGTAGCGGGACAGGCTATAGCAATCAGCCCCAGCATTTT.

The rearrangement links TRBV6-1 to TRBJ1-2; 8 positions agree with TRBD1. There are 17 residues in the CDR3. V was clipped by 4 bases and J by 4 bases; unmatched bases: 14. CDR1 is MNHNS and CDR2 is SASEGT in the germline V gene. CDR3 amino acids: CASSVRPQGASGYGYTF. DNA of the CDR3: TGTGCCAGCAGTGTCCGACCCCAGGGGGCTTCCGGCTATGGCTACACCTTC.

The rearrangement uses TRBV6-1 and TRBJ2-1, with 13 bases that match TRBD2. The germline V gene has CDR1 MNHNS and CDR2 SASEGT. With V trimmed by 4 bases and J by 4 bases, 4 bases remained unmatched. The CDR3 spans 16 residues. Written as DNA, the CDR3 is TGTGCCAGCAGTGGACCGGGACTAGCGGGGTACAATGAGCAGTTCTTC. Translated: CASSGPGLAGYNEQFF.

This clone was recorded a few times. CDR3: CASSLSQGGYEQYF. The CDR3 DNA reads as TGCGCCAGCAGCTTGAGTCAGGGAGGCTACGAGCAGTACTTC. The V and J genes are TRBV5-1 and TRBJ2-7; D is possibly TRBD2 (6 bases). CDR1 is SGHRS, CDR2 YFSETQ, per germline. The CDR3 spans 14 residues. Trimming took off 1 base at V and 3 bases at J, with 11 bases between the two ends.

The genes are TRBV25-1 and TRBJ2-7; TRBD1 aligns across 11 bases. V was pared by 2 bases and J by 7 bases, with 4 bases of the junction left unmatched. From germline, CDR1 is MGHDK and CDR2 SYGVNS. The CDR3 is 14 residues long. CDR3 DNA: TGTGCCAGCAGTGAAGGACAGGGGGCGGAAGAGCAGTACTTC. Its translation is CASSEGQGAEEQYF.

In nucleotides, the CDR3 is TGCGCCAGCAGCTACCGGAGGGCAACTAATGAAAAACTGTTTTTT. Its translation: CASSYRRATNEKLFF. The chain is built from TRBV5-1 and TRBJ1-4, with unresolved D. CDR3 length equals 15 residues. The ends were cut back, 3 bases at V and 0 bases at J, with 9 bases in the middle. The germline V gene has CDR1 SGHRS and CDR2 YFSETQ.

The rearrangement joins TRBV5-1 to TRBJ1-6; 9 bases match TRBD1. V lost 4 bases to trimming and J lost 3 bases; unmatched junction nucleotides: 11. Germline V lookup: CDR1 SGHRS, CDR2 YFSETQ. The CDR3 contains 18 residues. The CDR3: CASSRSPGQGDYNSPLHF. CDR3 in DNA: TGCGCCAGCAGCCGTTCTCCGGGACAGGGAGACTATAATTCACCCCTCCACTTT.

V gene TRBV5-1 combines with J gene TRBJ2-2; 8 positions match TRBD2. This CDR3 comprises 16 residues. The junction had 6 bases not matched to a gene; V was cut back by 1 base and J by 4 bases. Germline CDR1 SGHRS, CDR2 YFSETQ. The CDR3 is CASSLTTSGTTGELFF. DNA of the CDR3: TGCGCCAGCAGCTTGACTACTAGCGGAACCACCGGGGAGCTGTTTTTT.

V gene TRBV28 combines with J gene TRBJ1-1; the D is unclear. The CDR3 consists of 16 residues. Looked up from germline, CDR1 is MDHEN and CDR2 is SYDVKM. With 9 bases removed from V and 0 bases from J, the gap between germline ends came to 20 bases. The CDR3 coding sequence is TGTGCCAGTTCTCCTGGCCCCATGTACATGAACACTGAAGCTTTCTTT. Translating it yields CASSPGPMYMNTEAFF.